This T cell receptor (beta chain) was sequenced in a study of blood T cell repertoires in COVID-19. Study as a whole: Whether acute or convalescent, the COVID-19 samples came from the United States, Italy and Spain.

The germline CDR1 and CDR2 sequences are MGHRA and YSYEKL. The CDR3 totals 16 residues. V gave up 1 base and J gave up 7 bases; unmatched junction bases: 7. Libraries were prepared by immunoSEQ multiplex PCR; TCRdb keeps only in-frame clonotypes and omits some of them. The sample holds about half a million clones, 88% seen once. The V and J genes are TRBV4-1 and TRBJ1-6, with TRBD1 identical over 7 bases. The sequencing sample was made of PBMCs or T cells enriched from blood (not recorded which). This TCR came from a woman aged 60-75 years who had recovered from COVID-19. CDR3 DNA sequence: TGCGCCAGCAGCCAAGGGGTGGACAGGTTAAATTCACCCCTCCACTTT. This encodes CASSQGVDRLNSPLHF.